Included here is one T cell receptor beta chain sequence, with context. Antigen unknown. The data are from a study of PD-1 blockade in classical Hodgkin lymphoma. Study information: Intravenous delivery of nivolumab at 3 mg/kg to patients occurred every 2 weeks.

Some clones are missing from TCRdb's copy, which holds only in-frame ones; the method was immunoSEQ multiplex PCR. The sample lists around 21,000 clones, roughly 77% occurring once. Points from the study as a whole: Whoever responded completely had baseline diversity much like that seen in newly diagnosed patients.

Germline values: CDR1 MNHEY, CDR2 SMNVEV (reference sequence). The CDR3 is 14 amino acids. The germline V and J ends were trimmed by 3 bases and 10 bases, with 13 bases remaining between them. The sample's time point: cycle 4 day 1 (C4D1), after more than 5 weeks of nivolumab. With no exception, relapse followed autologous stem cell transplantation in all patients, and brentuximab vedotin exposure varied. Responses achieved at best were complete response, partial response or progressive disease. The chain has TRBV27 and TRBJ1-6; maybe TRBD1 (5 bases). This receptor was identified in a human donor with classical Hodgkin lymphoma. The source material was peripheral blood mononuclear cells (PBMCs), sampled before the fourth cycle of nivolumab. CDR3 sequence reads: CASSFRGAGSPLHF. CDR3 in DNA: TGTGCCAGCAGTTTTAGGGGAGCGGGGTCACCCCTCCACTTT.